Below, one T cell receptor (beta chain) is given with its context. The data originate from a study of blood T cell repertoires in COVID-19. The overall study: PBMCs, B-cell-depleted T cells, or T cells provided the cDNA or gDNA that made up the material.

With 6 bases clipped from V and 4 bases from J, the junction kept 5 bases outside the gene matches. Germline-derived CDR1 and CDR2 are SNHLY and FYNNEI. The CDR3 contains 14 residues. Per the authors' pipeline: Estimation of nucleated cell counts relied on the amplification of reference gene primers. Using immunoSEQ multiplex PCR, the repertoire was profiled, and TCRdb retains in-frame clones only, with some absent. V, J and clone size are those of that table, while D and trimming were read from the DNA. The profile shows about 190,000 clones, around 91% of them singletons. The rearrangement joins TRBV2 to TRBJ1-5; 8 bases are a match to TRBD1. The sequenced material came from peripheral blood. The origin of this receptor is a man aged 45-65 years with acute or convalescent COVID-19. In DNA form, the CDR3 reads TGTGCCAGCAGCCAAGGACAGGGAAATCAGCCCCAGCATTTT. It yields the protein CASSQGQGNQPQHF.